Shown below are 14 T cell receptor beta chains from a single sample sequenced in a study of blood T cell repertoires in COVID-19. Assay: immunoSEQ multiplex PCR; the TCRdb copy retains only in-frame clones and omits some. The sample holds 250,000 to 300,000 clones, over 75% seen once. Material for sequencing was PBMCs or T cells enriched from blood (not recorded which). The receptors here all came from a woman aged 30 to 39 who had recovered from COVID-19.

V and J are TRBV19 and TRBJ2-1; a weak D match, TRBD2 (6 bases). Germline CDR1 and CDR2: LNHDA and SQIVND (reference sequence). The CDR3 totals 14 residues. V lost 7 bases and J lost 7, with 17 bases in between. The CDR3 DNA reads as TGTGCCAGTAAGGGCGGGGCCGCGGGTAATGAGCAGTTCTTC. Amino acids: CASKGGAAGNEQFF.

The chain joins TRBV11-3 to TRBJ2-7, with 9 bases matching TRBD1. Germline lookup yields CDR1 SGHNT and CDR2 YENEEA. With V trimmed by 5 bases and J by 0 bases, 2 bases remained unmatched. The CDR3 sequence is 14 residues long. The CDR3 spells CASSTGQGSYEQYF. The CDR3 DNA reads TGTGCCAGCAGCACGGGACAGGGCTCCTACGAGCAGTACTTC.

The chain uses TRBV28 and TRBJ1-2; weak D call: TRBD1 (5 bases). The CDR3 has 12 amino acids. Germline V gene lookup returns CDR1 MDHEN and CDR2 SYDVKM. The V end was cut by 5 bases, the J end by 4 bases, with 8 bases between. CDR3 in DNA: TGTGCCAGCAGTAAAGACAGCTATGGCTACACCTTC. It yields the protein CASSKDSYGYTF.

The genes are TRBV7-9 and TRBJ1-3; no reliable D call. This CDR3 region has 16 residues. Germline lookup yields CDR1 SEHNR and CDR2 FQNEAQ (reference sequence). The V and J ends lost 3 bases and 6 bases respectively, with 18 bases between them. The CDR3 bases are TGTGCCAGCAGCTTCATTTTTGGTGGGGAGGAAAACACCATATATTTT. Translating gives CASSFIFGGEENTIYF.

As to this clone: Since a much larger clone is just one base distant, this may be a read error. The chain couples TRBV12-3 or TRBV12-4 to TRBJ2-1, with no clear D. The CDR3 covers 13 residues. Trimming removed 4 bases from V and 0 bases from J, with 4 bases in between. The CDR3 is CASSSSSYNEQFF. CDR3 bases: TGTGCCAGCAGTTCGAGCTCCTACAATGAGCAGTTCTTC.

Only a few counts were recorded for this clone. V and J are TRBV1 and TRBJ1-6. TRBV1 is a pseudogene. The CDR3 runs to 17 residues. The CDR3 DNA sequence: TGCACCAGCAGCCAAGAGAATTGTCCGGTTCTGAGATCACCCCTCCACTTT. Translated: CTSSQENCPVLRSPLHF.

This clone was detected once. The rearrangement uses TRBV27 and TRBJ2-1; TRBD2 aligns across 9 bases. The CDR3 covers 16 residues. Losses at the gene ends were 3 bases for V and 2 bases for J; bases not matched to a gene: 5. The germline V gene encodes CDR1 MNHEY and CDR2 SMNVEV (reference sequence). The CDR3 sequence: CASSFAGLATYNEQFF. CDR3 coding DNA: TGTGCCAGCAGTTTTGCCGGACTAGCGACCTACAATGAGCAGTTCTTC.

The chain uses TRBV28 and TRBJ2-1; maybe TRBD2 (5 bases). Per the germline V gene, CDR1 is MDHEN and CDR2 is SYDVKM. The CDR3 is 17 residues long. Trimming shortened V by 5 bases and J by 5 bases, and 22 bases separated the two germline ends. The CDR3 reads CASSLPPGAGNDNEQFF. CDR3 in DNA: TGTGCCAGCAGTCTCCCCCCCGGAGCCGGGAACGACAATGAGCAGTTCTTC.

The rearrangement links TRBV7-9 to TRBJ1-1; 7 positions agree with TRBD1. The junction had 3 bases not matched to a gene; V was cut back by 2 bases and J by 0 bases. This CDR3 has 15 residues. Germline V CDR1 and CDR2: SEHNR, FQNEAQ (reference sequence). The CDR3 sequence is CASSLSGQLNTEAFF. As DNA, the CDR3 is TGTGCCAGCAGCTTATCGGGACAGTTGAACACTGAAGCTTTCTTT.

The rearrangement links TRBV3-1 (or the pseudogene TRBV3-2) to TRBJ2-7; 9 nucleotides match TRBD1. Germline loops: CDR1 LGHDT, CDR2 YNNKEL (reference sequence). Trimming removed 5 bases from V and 7 bases from J; junction bases left unmatched: 12. This CDR3 contains 15 residues. The CDR3 here is CASSVPTGGGREQYF. The CDR3 DNA reads TGTGCCAGCAGCGTACCGACAGGGGGGGGTCGAGAGCAGTACTTC.

The chain has TRBV3-1 (or the pseudogene TRBV3-2) and TRBJ1-5; no clear D gene. The V and J ends lost 0 bases and 5 bases respectively, with 8 bases between them. The germline CDR1 and CDR2 sequences are LGHDT and YNNKEL (reference sequence). CDR3 size: 14 residues. DNA of the CDR3: TGTGCCAGCAGCCAAGACACTAACGATCAGCCCCAGCATTTT. It specifies CASSQDTNDQPQHF.

The V gene is TRBV2, the J gene TRBJ1-1, with 7 bases aligning to TRBD1. The length of the CDR3 is 13 residues. The V gene end was trimmed by 6 bases and the J gene end by 4 bases; junction bases not matched to a gene: 5. In germline, CDR1 is SNHLY, CDR2 FYNNEI. This chain's CDR3 is CASRRDSGTEAFF. In nucleotides, the CDR3 is TGTGCCAGCAGAAGGGACAGCGGCACTGAAGCTTTCTTT.

V and J are TRBV5-6 and TRBJ2-3, with 13 positions matching TRBD2. Losses at the gene ends were 0 bases for V and 7 bases for J; bases not matched to a gene: 5. Germline-derived CDR1 and CDR2 are SGHDT and YYEEEE. The length of the CDR3 is 16 residues. CDR3 residues: CASSLVRLAGGNTQYF. CDR3 sequence (DNA): TGTGCCAGCAGCTTGGTTAGACTAGCGGGGGGCAATACGCAGTATTTT.

The chain carries TRBV5-1 and TRBJ1-4, with D maybe TRBD1 (5 bases). Germline V gene data show CDR1 as SGHRS and CDR2 as YFSETQ. V lost 3 bases, J lost 4 bases, and 10 bases lay in between. This CDR3 comprises 14 residues. This CDR3 is CASSYAGLNEKLFF. The CDR3 DNA is TGCGCCAGCAGCTACGCAGGGCTTAATGAAAAACTGTTTTTT.